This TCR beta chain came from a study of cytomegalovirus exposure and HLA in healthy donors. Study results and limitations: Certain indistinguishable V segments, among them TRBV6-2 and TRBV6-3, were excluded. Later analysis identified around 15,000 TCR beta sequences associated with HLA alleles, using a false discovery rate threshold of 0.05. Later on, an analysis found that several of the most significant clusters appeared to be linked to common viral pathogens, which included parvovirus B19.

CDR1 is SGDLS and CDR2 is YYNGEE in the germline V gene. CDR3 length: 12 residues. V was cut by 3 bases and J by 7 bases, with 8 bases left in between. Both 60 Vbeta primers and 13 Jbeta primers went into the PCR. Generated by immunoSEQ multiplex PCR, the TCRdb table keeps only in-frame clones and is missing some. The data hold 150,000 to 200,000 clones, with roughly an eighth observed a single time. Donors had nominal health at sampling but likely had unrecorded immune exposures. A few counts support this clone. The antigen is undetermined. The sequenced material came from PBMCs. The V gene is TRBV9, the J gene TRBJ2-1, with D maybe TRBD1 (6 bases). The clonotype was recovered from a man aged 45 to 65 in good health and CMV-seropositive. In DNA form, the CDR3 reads TGTGCCAGCAGCGATCAGGGGAATGAGCAGTTCTTC. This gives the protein CASSDQGNEQFF.